These T cell receptor beta chains were read from a single sample in a study of identical twins. TCRdb reprocessed the 5' RACE reads with MiXCR, giving one entry per CDR3 protein. The repertoire holds some 500,000 distinct CDR3 sequences, approximately 10% seen once, with approximately 3.2% in the top ten. These same data were also listed under a study on yellow fever vaccine responses in identical twins.

The sample taken for sequencing was PBMCs. Receptor source: a woman aged 18 to 35 in good health. The CDR3 runs from the conserved cysteine through the conserved F or W. The D gene is left open where the match is weak. Some rows mark clone size as missing; the rest say once, few, many or name a class of expanded clone.

D: .
J: TRBJ1-2
size: many
V: TRBV12-3/TRBV12-4
CDR3: CASSLQGDGYTF
DNA: TGTGCCAGCAGTTTACAGGGAGATGGCTACACCTTC

D: .
J: TRBJ2-2
size: few
V: TRBV4-2
CDR3: CASSQVSASAVTGELFF
DNA: TGTGCCAGCAGCCAAGTCTCGGCTAGCGCGGTCACCGGGGAGCTGTTTTTT

D: .
J: TRBJ1-4
size: few
V: TRBV20-1
CDR3: CSASRDSTNEKLFF
DNA: TGCAGTGCTAGTCGGGATTCAACTAATGAAAAACTGTTTTTT

D: .
J: TRBJ1-4
size: .
V: TRBV21-1
CDR3: CASSPEFYTPRREKLFF
DNA: TGTGCCAGCAGCCCTGAATTTTACACTCCCCGACGGGAAAAACTGTTTTTT

D: .
J: TRBJ2-7
size: many
V: TRBV18
CDR3: CASSPWEVSEQYF
DNA: TGTGCCAGCTCACCATGGGAAGTCTCCGAGCAGTACTTC

D: .
J: TRBJ2-3
size: many
V: TRBV29-1
CDR3: CSVGRADTQYF
DNA: TGCAGCGTTGGCAGGGCAGATACGCAGTATTTT

D: .
J: TRBJ2-7
size: .
V: TRBV12-3/TRBV12-4
CDR3: CASRGGHSYEQCF
DNA: TGTGCCAGCAGAGGCGGCCACTCCTACGAGCAGTGCTTC

D: TRBD1
J: TRBJ2-7
size: .
V: TRBV28
CDR3: CASSLRTGSNSYEQYF
DNA: TGTGCCAGCAGTCTACGGACAGGATCCAACTCCTACGAGCAGTACTTC

D: .
J: TRBJ2-5
size: .
V: TRBV12-3/TRBV12-4
CDR3: CASRWQGGHQETQYF
DNA: TGTGCCAGCAGATGGCAAGGCGGCCACCAAGAGACCCAGTACTTC

D: .
J: TRBJ2-5
size: many
V: TRBV12-3/TRBV12-4
CDR3: CASRAKGWGLAQETQYF
DNA: TGTGCCAGCAGGGCAAAAGGGTGGGGGCTAGCACAAGAGACCCAGTACTTC

D: .
J: TRBJ2-3
size: .
V: TRBV9
CDR3: CASSPRTVMTDTQYF
DNA: TGTGCCAGCAGCCCCCGAACCGTAATGACAGATACGCAGTATTTT

D: .
J: TRBJ2-5
size: many
V: TRBV27
CDR3: CASRTLNLGETQYF
DNA: TGTGCCAGCAGAACACTGAACCTGGGAGAGACCCAGTACTTC

D: .
J: TRBJ2-7
size: many
V: TRBV7-2
CDR3: CASSSYGNTYEQYF
DNA: TGTGCCAGCAGCTCCTATGGCAATACCTACGAGCAGTACTTC

D: TRBD2
J: TRBJ2-7
size: .
V: TRBV20-1
CDR3: CSARSGRGPYEQYF
DNA: TGCAGTGCTAGAAGCGGGAGGGGTCCTTACGAGCAGTACTTC

D: .
J: TRBJ2-5
size: .
V: TRBV7-9
CDR3: CASSFTQAGPTQYF
DNA: TGTGCCAGCAGCTTTACCCAGGCCGGGCCGACCCAGTACTTC

D: .
J: TRBJ2-7
size: .
V: TRBV19
CDR3: CASSTNRVSYEQYF
DNA: TGTGCCAGTAGTACAAACCGGGTCTCATACGAGCAGTACTTC

D: TRBD2
J: TRBJ2-3
size: few
V: TRBV25-1
CDR3: CASDIGTGGISSTDTQYF
DNA: TGTGCCAGCGATATAGGAACGGGGGGGATTTCTAGCACAGATACGCAGTATTTT

D: TRBD2
J: TRBJ2-6
size: .
V: TRBV5-1
CDR3: CASSLEASGIRTGANVLTF
DNA: TGCGCCAGCAGCTTGGAGGCTAGCGGGATACGGACTGGGGCCAACGTCCTGACTTTC

D: .
J: TRBJ2-7
size: .
V: TRBV20-1
CDR3: CSARSQGFNKQYF
DNA: TGCAGTGCTAGATCTCAGGGGTTTAACAAGCAGTACTTC

D: .
J: TRBJ2-1
size: few
V: TRBV28
CDR3: CASSFGSYSSYNEQFF
DNA: TGTGCCAGCAGTTTTGGTAGTTACTCCTCCTACAATGAGCAGTTCTTC

D: .
J: TRBJ2-7
size: few
V: TRBV6-1
CDR3: CASSAGTYSYEQYF
DNA: TGTGCCAGCAGTGCCGGGACCTATTCCTACGAGCAGTACTTC

D: .
J: TRBJ2-1
size: once
V: TRBV19
CDR3: CASDGTPGFYNEQFF
DNA: TGTGCCAGTGACGGGACACCGGGATTTTACAATGAGCAGTTCTTC

D: TRBD1
J: TRBJ2-7
size: .
V: TRBV18
CDR3: CASSPPSQGDEQYF
DNA: TGTGCCAGCTCACCGCCGTCACAGGGGGACGAGCAGTACTTC

D: TRBD2
J: TRBJ2-2
size: .
V: TRBV12-3/TRBV12-4
CDR3: CASRLAGGHTGELFF
DNA: TGTGCCAGCAGGTTAGCGGGAGGCCACACCGGGGAGCTGTTTTTT

D: .
J: TRBJ2-1
size: few
V: TRBV29-1
CDR3: CSVNGGRSYNEQFF
DNA: TGCAGCGTCAACGGGGGGCGCTCCTACAATGAGCAGTTCTTC

D: .
J: TRBJ2-5
size: many
V: TRBV6-1
CDR3: CASSGDVFLGETQYF
DNA: TGTGCCAGCAGTGGCGACGTGTTCCTGGGGGAGACCCAGTACTTC

D: TRBD2
J: TRBJ2-5
size: many
V: TRBV7-2
CDR3: CASSSGLAGGRETQYF
DNA: TGTGCCAGCAGCTCGGGACTAGCGGGAGGCCGAGAGACCCAGTACTTC

D: .
J: TRBJ1-2
size: many
V: TRBV20-1
CDR3: CSAREPGTQIGYTF
DNA: TGCAGTGCTAGAGAGCCTGGGACCCAAATCGGCTACACCTTC

D: .
J: TRBJ2-7
size: many
V: TRBV18
CDR3: CASSPHDSYEQYF
DNA: TGTGCCAGCTCTCCTCACGACTCCTACGAGCAGTACTTC

D: .
J: TRBJ2-6
size: .
V: TRBV6-2/TRBV6-3
CDR3: CASTTWALEGSGANVLTF
DNA: TGTGCCAGCACCACGTGGGCCTTGGAGGGCTCTGGGGCCAACGTCCTGACTTTC

D: TRBD1
J: TRBJ1-1
size: .
V: TRBV7-9
CDR3: CASADRGKNTEAFF
DNA: TGTGCCAGCGCGGACAGGGGGAAAAATACGGAAGCTTTCTTT

D: .
J: TRBJ2-7
size: .
V: TRBV13
CDR3: CASSVRSAYEQYF
DNA: TGTGCCAGCAGCGTTCGTTCGGCCTACGAGCAGTACTTC

D: .
J: TRBJ2-7
size: many
V: TRBV5-1
CDR3: CASSSIPGQTKQYF
DNA: TGCGCCAGCAGCTCCATACCTGGACAGACAAAGCAGTACTTC

D: TRBD2
J: TRBJ2-1
size: .
V: TRBV27
CDR3: CASSLNGLAGDNEQFF
DNA: TGTGCCAGCAGTTTAAACGGACTAGCGGGAGACAATGAGCAGTTCTTC

D: .
J: TRBJ2-4
size: .
V: TRBV12-3/TRBV12-4
CDR3: CASSLTKKNIQYF
DNA: TGTGCCAGCAGTTTGACGAAAAAAAACATTCAGTACTTC

D: TRBD1
J: TRBJ2-7
size: .
V: TRBV20-1
CDR3: CSASSSGQSPYSYEQYF
DNA: TGCAGTGCTAGTTCATCGGGACAGTCTCCCTACTCCTACGAGCAGTACTTC

D: TRBD2
J: TRBJ2-3
size: many
V: TRBV6-1
CDR3: CASSELAGGPDTQYF
DNA: TGTGCCAGCAGTGAACTAGCGGGAGGGCCAGATACGCAGTATTTT

D: .
J: TRBJ1-1
size: few
V: TRBV19
CDR3: CASVASRGLRAGAFF
DNA: TGTGCCAGCGTGGCAAGCAGGGGCCTAAGAGCGGGAGCTTTCTTT

D: .
J: TRBJ2-7
size: .
V: TRBV7-9
CDR3: CASSVAPYEQYF
DNA: TGTGCCAGCAGCGTCGCCCCCTACGAGCAGTACTTC

D: .
J: TRBJ1-1
size: .
V: TRBV10-3
CDR3: CAISLFGGNTEAFF
DNA: TGTGCCATCAGTTTGTTTGGGGGAAACACTGAAGCTTTCTTT

D: .
J: TRBJ2-1
size: .
V: TRBV6-2/TRBV6-3
CDR3: CASSNLNEQFF
DNA: TGTGCCAGCAGTAACTTAAATGAGCAGTTCTTC